This section outlines one T cell receptor (beta chain) sequence together with its context. These data are taken from a study of shared clonotypes between healthy human individuals. Study-wide context: CD4 naive and CD4 memory each took three plates per donor, while CD8 naive took two and CD8 memory one.

Assay used: immunoSEQ multiplex PCR; TCRdb lists only in-frame clones, some missing. The sample has about 2.2 million clones, 93% seen once. Naivety among CD8 cells was defined by CD45RO negativity and positive CCR7 selection, thereby excluding terminally differentiated effector memory CD45RA+ cells. The donors, all of them Caucasian adults, lived in Nashville, Tennessee. Material for sequencing was naive CD8+ T cells from PBMCs. The sequence was obtained from a man aged 18 to 30 in good health. Some clones in this sample may be carry-over from other donors' samples.

CDR3 nucleotide sequence: TGTGCCAGCAGCGTAGGAGGGGGCGCGTTTAATGAGCAGTTCTTC. This gives the protein CASSVGGGAFNEQFF. The rearrangement uses TRBV9 and TRBJ2-1; 7 positions match TRBD1. The trim removed 0 bases at V and 7 bases at J, leaving 7 bases unmatched. The CDR3 is 15 residues long. Germline-derived CDR1 and CDR2 are SGDLS and YYNGEE.